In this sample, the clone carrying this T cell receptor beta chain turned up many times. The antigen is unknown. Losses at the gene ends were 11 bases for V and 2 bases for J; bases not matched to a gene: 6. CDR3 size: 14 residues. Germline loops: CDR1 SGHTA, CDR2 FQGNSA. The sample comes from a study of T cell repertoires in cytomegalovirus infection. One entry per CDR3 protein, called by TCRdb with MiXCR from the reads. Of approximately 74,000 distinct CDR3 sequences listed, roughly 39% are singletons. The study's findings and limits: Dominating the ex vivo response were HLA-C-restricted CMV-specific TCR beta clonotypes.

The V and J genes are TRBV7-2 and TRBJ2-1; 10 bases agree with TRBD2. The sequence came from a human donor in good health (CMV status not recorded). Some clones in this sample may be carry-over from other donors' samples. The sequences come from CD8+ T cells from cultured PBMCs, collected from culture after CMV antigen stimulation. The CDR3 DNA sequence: TGTGCCGTCGAGCGGGGGGGCCCCTACAATGAGCAGTTCTTC. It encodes CAVERGGPYNEQFF.